The following is a T cell receptor beta chain sequence with its context. The sample comes from a study of T-cell memory formation after mild COVID-19. TCRdb processed the 5' RACE reads anew with MiXCR; each CDR3 protein has one entry. The repertoire holds a few hundred thousand distinct CDR3 sequences, with about 21% as singletons. The source of this sequence is an adult woman who had mild COVID-19 (a few samples of this study predate the infection). Cell type and time point are not known. The source material was PBMCs or a T cell subset sorted from them (not recorded which).

The CDR3 DNA sequence: TGTGCCAGCAGTTACTCGACGGCCCCAGGCCGCAACTATGGCTACACCTTC. It translates to CASSYSTAPGRNYGYTF. V usage is TRBV6-2 or TRBV6-3 and J usage is TRBJ1-2; D gene unclear. Germline CDR1 is MNHEY and CDR2 is SVGEGT. This CDR3 has 17 amino acids. Trimming removed 0 bases from V and 2 bases from J, with 16 bases in between.